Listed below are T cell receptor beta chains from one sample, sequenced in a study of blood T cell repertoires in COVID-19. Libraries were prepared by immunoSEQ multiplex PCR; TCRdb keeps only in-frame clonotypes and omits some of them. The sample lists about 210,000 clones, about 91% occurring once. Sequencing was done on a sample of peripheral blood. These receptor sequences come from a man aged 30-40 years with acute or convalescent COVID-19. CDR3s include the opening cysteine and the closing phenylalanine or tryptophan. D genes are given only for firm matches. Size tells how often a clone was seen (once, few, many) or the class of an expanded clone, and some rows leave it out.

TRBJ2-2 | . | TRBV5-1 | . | CASHEQGNTGELFF | TGCGCCAGCCACGAACAGGGTAACACCGGGGAGCTGTTTTTT
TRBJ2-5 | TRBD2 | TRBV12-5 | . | CASSWREGWETQYF | TGTGCTAGTAGTTGGCGGGAGGGCTGGGAGACCCAGTACTTC
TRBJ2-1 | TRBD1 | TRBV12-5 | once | CASGATGTVYNEQFF | TGTGCTAGTGGTGCCACCGGGACAGTTTACAATGAGCAGTTCTTC
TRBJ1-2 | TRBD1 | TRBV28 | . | CASSLSGQGIYGYTF | TGTGCCAGCAGTTTATCGGGACAGGGGATATATGGCTACACCTTC
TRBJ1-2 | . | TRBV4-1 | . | CATRTVHYGYTF | TGCGCCACCAGGACAGTTCACTATGGCTACACCTTC
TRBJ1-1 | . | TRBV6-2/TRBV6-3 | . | CASSEVAQTGNTEAFF | TGTGCCAGCAGTGAGGTCGCCCAAACAGGGAACACTGAAGCTTTCTTT
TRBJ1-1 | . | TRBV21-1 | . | CASTTGQDTEAFF | TGTGCCAGCACCACGGGACAGGACACTGAAGCTTTCTTT
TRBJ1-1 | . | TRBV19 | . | CASRVGGMNTEAFF | TGTGCCAGTAGGGTGGGGGGGATGAACACTGAAGCTTTCTTT
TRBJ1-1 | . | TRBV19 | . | CASKHPDRSTEAFF | TGTGCCAGTAAACACCCCGACAGGAGCACTGAAGCTTTCTTT
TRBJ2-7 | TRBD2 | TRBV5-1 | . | CASSTSGPYEQYF | TGCGCCAGCAGCACTAGCGGACCATACGAGCAGTACTTC
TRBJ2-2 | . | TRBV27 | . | CASSPRWAGRSAGELFF | TGTGCCAGCAGTCCACGGTGGGCAGGGCGGTCAGCCGGGGAGCTGTTTTTT
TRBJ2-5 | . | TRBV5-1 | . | CASSFLSSWETQYF | TGCGCCAGCAGCTTCCTCTCTAGCTGGGAGACCCAGTACTTC
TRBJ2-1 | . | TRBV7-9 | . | CASKAGSYNEQFF | TGTGCCAGCAAGGCGGGCTCCTACAATGAGCAGTTCTTC
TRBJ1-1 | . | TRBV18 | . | CASSDSIGNTEAFF | TGTGCCAGCTCCGACTCGATAGGGAACACTGAAGCTTTCTTT
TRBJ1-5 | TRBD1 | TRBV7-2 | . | CASSRDRGGNQPQHF | TGTGCCAGCAGCCGGGACAGGGGCGGCAATCAGCCCCAGCATTTT
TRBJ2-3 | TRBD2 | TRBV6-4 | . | CASSDSNLAGGPTDTQYF | TGTGCCAGCAGTGACTCGAACTTAGCGGGAGGGCCGACAGATACGCAGTATTTT
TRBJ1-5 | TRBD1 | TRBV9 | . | CASSPGGYQPQHF | TGTGCCAGCAGCCCAGGGGGGTATCAGCCCCAGCATTTT
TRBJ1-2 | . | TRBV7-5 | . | CARSLASRALNYGYTF | TGTGCCAGAAGCTTAGCTAGCCGGGCCCTTAACTATGGCTACACCTTC
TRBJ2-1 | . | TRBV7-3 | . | CASSLTRGYNEQFF | TGTGCCAGCAGCTTAACTAGAGGCTACAATGAGCAGTTCTTC
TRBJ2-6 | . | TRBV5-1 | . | CASALPGTGANVLTF | TGCGCCAGCGCATTACCCGGGACTGGGGCCAACGTCCTGACTTTC
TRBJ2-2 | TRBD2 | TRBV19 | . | CASSVQGGTGELFF | TGTGCCAGTAGCGTCCAGGGAGGGACCGGGGAGCTGTTTTTT
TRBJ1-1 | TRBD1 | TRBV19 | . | CASGDRGTEAFF | TGTGCCAGCGGGGACAGGGGGACTGAAGCTTTCTTT
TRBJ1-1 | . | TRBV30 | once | CAWSREGITEAFF | TGTGCCTGGAGTCGGGAGGGGATCACTGAAGCTTTCTTT
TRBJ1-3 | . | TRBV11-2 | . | CASSPAAGTGNTIYF | TGTGCCAGCAGCCCGGCGGCAGGGACTGGAAACACCATATATTTT
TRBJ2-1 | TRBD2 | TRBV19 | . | CASSITAGTGNEQFF | TGTGCCAGTAGTATCACAGCGGGAACAGGAAATGAGCAGTTCTTC
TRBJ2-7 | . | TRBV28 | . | CASSLAGRGYEQYF | TGTGCCAGCAGCTTGGCGGGGCGCGGATACGAGCAGTACTTC
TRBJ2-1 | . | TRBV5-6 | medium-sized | CASSLDAGATYNEQFF | TGTGCCAGCAGCTTGGACGCTGGGGCGACCTACAATGAGCAGTTCTTC
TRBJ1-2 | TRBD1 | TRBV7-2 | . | CASSFAQGAEGYTF | TGTGCCAGCAGCTTCGCACAGGGGGCTGAAGGCTACACCTTC
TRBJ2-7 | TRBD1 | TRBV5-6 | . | CASSNNRGEQYF | TGTGCCAGCAGCAACAACAGGGGCGAGCAGTACTTC
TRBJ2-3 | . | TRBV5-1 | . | CASSELIQGRTDTQYF | TGCGCCAGCAGCGAGCTGATACAGGGGAGGACAGATACGCAGTATTTT
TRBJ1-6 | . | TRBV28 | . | CASTPRQGRNSPLHF | TGTGCCAGTACCCCGCGGCAGGGTCGTAATTCACCCCTCCACTTT
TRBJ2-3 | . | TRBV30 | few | CAWEPGVDTQYF | TGTGCCTGGGAACCAGGGGTAGATACGCAGTATTTT
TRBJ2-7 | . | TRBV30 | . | CAWSPDTVSEQYF | TGTGCCTGGAGTCCAGATACCGTCTCCGAGCAGTACTTC
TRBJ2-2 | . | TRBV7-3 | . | CASSRGPANTGELFF | TGTGCCAGCAGCCGCGGGCCGGCGAACACCGGGGAGCTGTTTTTT
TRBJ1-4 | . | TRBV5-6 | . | CASSLLGAGEKLFF | TGTGCCAGCAGCTTGCTAGGGGCGGGGGAAAAACTGTTTTTT
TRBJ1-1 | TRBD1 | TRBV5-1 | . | CASKKGQGRDTEAFF | TGCGCCAGCAAAAAGGGACAGGGCCGGGACACTGAAGCTTTCTTT
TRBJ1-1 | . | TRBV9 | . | CASSVQENTEAFF | TGTGCCAGCAGCGTGCAGGAGAACACTGAAGCTTTCTTT
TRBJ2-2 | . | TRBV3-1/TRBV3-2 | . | CASSQERLTGELFF | TGTGCCAGCAGCCAAGAACGACTTACCGGGGAGCTGTTTTTT
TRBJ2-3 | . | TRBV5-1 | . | CASSSTPGTDTQYF | TGCGCCAGCAGCTCCACCCCGGGTACAGATACGCAGTATTTT
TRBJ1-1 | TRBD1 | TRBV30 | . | CAWTRQGGAEAFF | TGTGCCTGGACCCGACAGGGGGGGGCTGAAGCTTTCTTT
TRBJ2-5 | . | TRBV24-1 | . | CATSAGGEIQETQYF | TGTGCCACCAGTGCCGGCGGGGAGATCCAAGAGACCCAGTACTTC
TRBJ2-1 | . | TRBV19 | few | CASSITGSEQFF | TGTGCCAGTAGTATTACGGGGAGTGAGCAGTTCTTC
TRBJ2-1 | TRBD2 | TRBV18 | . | CASSPRGGGPDHEQFF | TGTGCCAGCTCACCACGGGGCGGGGGGCCGGACCATGAGCAGTTCTTC
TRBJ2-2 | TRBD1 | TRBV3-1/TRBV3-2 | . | CASSQEPGGNTGELFF | TGTGCCAGCAGCCAAGAACCAGGGGGAAACACCGGGGAGCTGTTTTTT
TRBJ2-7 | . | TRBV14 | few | CASSPDSPLFYEQYF | TGTGCCAGCAGCCCGGACAGCCCCCTTTTCTACGAGCAGTACTTC
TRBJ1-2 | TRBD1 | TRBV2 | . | CASGGQGTGYTF | TGTGCCAGCGGGGGACAGGGGACAGGCTACACCTTC
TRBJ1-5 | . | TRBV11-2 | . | CASPVQVQPQHF | TGTGCCAGTCCCGTGCAGGTGCAGCCCCAGCATTTT
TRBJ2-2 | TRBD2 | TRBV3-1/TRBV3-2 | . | CASSPSGIWGGELFF | TGTGCCAGCAGCCCTAGCGGGATATGGGGCGGGGAGCTGTTTTTT
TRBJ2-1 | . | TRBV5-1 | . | CASSLLNGATNNEQFF | TGCGCCAGCAGCTTGTTGAACGGAGCAACTAACAATGAGCAGTTCTTC
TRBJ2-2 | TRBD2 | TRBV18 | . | CASSPQLAGSTGELFF | TGTGCCAGCTCACCTCAACTAGCGGGAAGCACCGGGGAGCTGTTTTTT
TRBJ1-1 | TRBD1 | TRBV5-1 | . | CASRGQGNTEAFF | TGCGCCAGCAGGGGACAGGGGAACACTGAAGCTTTCTTT
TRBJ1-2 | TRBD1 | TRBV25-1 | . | CASSRQGATYGYTF | TGTGCCAGCAGTAGACAGGGGGCAACCTATGGCTACACCTTC
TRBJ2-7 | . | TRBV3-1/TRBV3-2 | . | CASSQGALRVIYEQYF | TGTGCCAGCAGCCAGGGGGCTTTGAGGGTGATCTACGAGCAGTACTTC
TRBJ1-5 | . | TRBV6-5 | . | CASSYTPGANQPQHF | TGTGCCAGCAGTTACACCCCGGGAGCGAATCAGCCCCAGCATTTT
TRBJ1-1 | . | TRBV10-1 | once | CASHSTGLVSTEAFF | TGCGCCAGCCATTCCACAGGCTTAGTTAGCACTGAAGCTTTCTTT
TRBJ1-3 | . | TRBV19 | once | CASSVRGTSSGNTIYF | TGTGCCAGTAGTGTTCGGGGGACGAGCTCTGGAAACACCATATATTTT